The clone carrying this T cell receptor (beta chain) has at least ten counts. A single record per CDR3 protein comes from TCRdb applying MiXCR to the 5' RACE reads. Here the sample spans some 55,000 distinct CDR3 sequences, about 6.3% being singletons. CDR3 size: 13 residues. The germline CDR1 and CDR2 sequences are MNHEY and SVGEGT. Trimming at V came to 6 bases and at J to 3 bases, leaving 2 bases not matched to a gene. The data originate from a study of spatial heterogeneity in lung cancer. Indicated time point: sample taken at primary tumor resection. The gene calls are TRBV6-2 or TRBV6-3 and TRBJ2-3; 8 positions agree with TRBD2. The sample was PBMCs, taken at surgery. The clonotype comes from a female donor with early-stage non-small cell lung cancer. CDR3 sequence: CASRLAGTDTQYF. CDR3 DNA sequence: TGTGCCAGCAGGTTAGCGGGAACAGATACGCAGTATTTT.